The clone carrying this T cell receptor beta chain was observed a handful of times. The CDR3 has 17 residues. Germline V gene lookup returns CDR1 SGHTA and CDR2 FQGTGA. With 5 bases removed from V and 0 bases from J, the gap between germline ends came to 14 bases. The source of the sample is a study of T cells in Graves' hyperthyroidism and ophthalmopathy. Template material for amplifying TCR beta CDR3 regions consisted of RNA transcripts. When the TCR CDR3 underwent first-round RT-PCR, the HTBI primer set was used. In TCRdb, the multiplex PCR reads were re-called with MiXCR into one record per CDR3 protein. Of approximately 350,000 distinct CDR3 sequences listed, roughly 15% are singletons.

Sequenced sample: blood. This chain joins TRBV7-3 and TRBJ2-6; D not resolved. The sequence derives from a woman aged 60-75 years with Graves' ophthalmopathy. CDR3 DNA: TGTGCCAGCAGCCCCCTTAGTGTGAACTCTGGGGCCAACGTCCTGACTTTC. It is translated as CASSPLSVNSGANVLTF.